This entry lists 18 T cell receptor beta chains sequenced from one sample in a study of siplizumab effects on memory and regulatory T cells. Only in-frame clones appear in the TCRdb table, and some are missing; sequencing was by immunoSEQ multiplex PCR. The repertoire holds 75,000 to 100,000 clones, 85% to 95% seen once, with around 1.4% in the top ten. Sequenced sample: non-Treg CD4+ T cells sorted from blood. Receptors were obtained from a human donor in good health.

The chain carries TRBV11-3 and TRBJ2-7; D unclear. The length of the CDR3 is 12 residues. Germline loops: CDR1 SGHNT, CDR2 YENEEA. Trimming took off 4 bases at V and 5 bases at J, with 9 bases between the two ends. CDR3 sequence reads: CASSSLQHEQYF. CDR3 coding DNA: TGTGCCAGCAGCTCCCTCCAGCACGAGCAGTACTTC.

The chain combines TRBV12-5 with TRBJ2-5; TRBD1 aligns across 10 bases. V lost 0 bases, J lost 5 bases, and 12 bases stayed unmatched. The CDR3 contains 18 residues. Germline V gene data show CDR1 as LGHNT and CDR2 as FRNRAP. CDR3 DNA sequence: TGTGCTAGTGGTTTGGTAGGGACAGGGGTGAGACCAGGGGAGACCCAGTACTTC. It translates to CASGLVGTGVRPGETQYF.

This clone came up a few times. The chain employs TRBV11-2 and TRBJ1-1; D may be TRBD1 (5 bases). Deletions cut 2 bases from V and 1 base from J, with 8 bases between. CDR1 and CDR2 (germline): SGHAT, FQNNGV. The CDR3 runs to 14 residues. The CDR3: CASSLRGRNTEAFF. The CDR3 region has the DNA TGTGCCAGCAGCTTACGGGGCCGGAACACTGAAGCTTTCTTT.

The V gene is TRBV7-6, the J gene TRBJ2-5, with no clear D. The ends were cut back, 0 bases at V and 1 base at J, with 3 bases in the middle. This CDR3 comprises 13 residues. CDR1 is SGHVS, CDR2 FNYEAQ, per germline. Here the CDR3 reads CASSLATQETQYF. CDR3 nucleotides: TGTGCCAGCAGCTTAGCCACCCAAGAGACCCAGTACTTC.

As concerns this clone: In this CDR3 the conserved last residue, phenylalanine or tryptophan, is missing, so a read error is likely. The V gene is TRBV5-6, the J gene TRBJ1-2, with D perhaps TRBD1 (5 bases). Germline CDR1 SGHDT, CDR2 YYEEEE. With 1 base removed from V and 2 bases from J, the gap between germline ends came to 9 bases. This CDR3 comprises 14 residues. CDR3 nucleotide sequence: TGTGCCAGCAGCTTGATGGGGCCAAACTATGGCTACACCCTC. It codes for CASSLMGPNYGYTL.

The CDR3 loop reads CASSLLPSGTRAGDTQYF. The CDR3 region has the DNA TGTGCCAGCAGCTTATTGCCGTCCGGGACTAGGGCGGGAGATACGCAGTATTTT. The V call is TRBV11-2, the J call TRBJ2-3; 8 bases are a match to TRBD2. Trimming cost V 2 bases and J 5 bases; bases outside gene matches: 15. CDR3 size: 18 residues. CDR1 SGHAT and CDR2 FQNNGV come from the germline V gene.

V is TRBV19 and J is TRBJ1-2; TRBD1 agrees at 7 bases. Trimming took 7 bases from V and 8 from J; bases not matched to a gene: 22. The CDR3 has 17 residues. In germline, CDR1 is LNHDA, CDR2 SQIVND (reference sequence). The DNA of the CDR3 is TGTGCCAGTACCCAAGTACCTGCCGGGACAGTGGATTTCGGCTACACCTTC. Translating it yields CASTQVPAGTVDFGYTF.

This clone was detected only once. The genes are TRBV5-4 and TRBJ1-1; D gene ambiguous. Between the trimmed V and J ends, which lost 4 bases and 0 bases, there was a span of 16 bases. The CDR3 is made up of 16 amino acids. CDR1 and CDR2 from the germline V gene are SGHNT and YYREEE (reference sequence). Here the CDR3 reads CASSREIMKMNTEAFF. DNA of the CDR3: TGTGCCAGCAGCCGGGAGATCATGAAAATGAACACTGAAGCTTTCTTT.

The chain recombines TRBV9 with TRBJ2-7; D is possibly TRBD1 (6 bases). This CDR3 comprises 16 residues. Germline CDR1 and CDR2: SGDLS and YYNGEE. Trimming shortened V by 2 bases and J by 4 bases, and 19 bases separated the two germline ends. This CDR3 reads CASSVSQRTEIYEQYF. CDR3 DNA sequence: TGTGCCAGCAGCGTTTCCCAGAGGACAGAGATATACGAGCAGTACTTC.

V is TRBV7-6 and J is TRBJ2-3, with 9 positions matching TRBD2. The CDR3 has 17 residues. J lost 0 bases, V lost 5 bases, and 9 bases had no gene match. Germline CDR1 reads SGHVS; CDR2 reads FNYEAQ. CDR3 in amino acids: CASSGGLAGSSTDTQYF. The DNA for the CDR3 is TGTGCCAGCAGCGGCGGGCTAGCGGGATCTAGCACAGATACGCAGTATTTT.

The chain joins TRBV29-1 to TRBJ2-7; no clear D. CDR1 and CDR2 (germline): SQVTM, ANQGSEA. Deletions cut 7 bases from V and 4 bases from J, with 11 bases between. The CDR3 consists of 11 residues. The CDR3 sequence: CSALVIYEQYF. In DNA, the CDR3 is TGCAGCGCCCTCGTTATTTACGAGCAGTACTTC.

This CDR3 reads CASSPEAGSYNEQFF. The CDR3 DNA reads as TGTGCCAGCAGCCCCGAGGCAGGGTCGTACAATGAGCAGTTCTTC. V and J are TRBV7-2 and TRBJ2-1; perhaps TRBD1 as D (5 bases). Germline CDR1 and CDR2: SGHTA and FQGNSA. The length of the CDR3 is 15 residues. Trimming cost V 5 bases and J 4 bases, with 15 bases left between them.

Written as DNA, the CDR3 is TGTGCCTGGAACAAAATAGGCCCTAGCTACGAGCAGTACTTC. Encoded protein: CAWNKIGPSYEQYF. The chain links TRBV30 to TRBJ2-7; no firm D call. Trimming stripped 4 bases from V and 3 bases from J, with 16 bases between. Germline V gene lookup returns CDR1 GTSNPN and CDR2 SVGIG (reference sequence). This CDR3 is 14 amino acids long.

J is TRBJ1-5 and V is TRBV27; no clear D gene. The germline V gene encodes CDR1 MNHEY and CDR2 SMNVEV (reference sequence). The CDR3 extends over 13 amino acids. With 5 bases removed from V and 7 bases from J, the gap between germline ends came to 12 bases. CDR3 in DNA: TGTGCCAGCAGTCCGAGCCGCTTACAGCCCCAGCATTTT. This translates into CASSPSRLQPQHF.

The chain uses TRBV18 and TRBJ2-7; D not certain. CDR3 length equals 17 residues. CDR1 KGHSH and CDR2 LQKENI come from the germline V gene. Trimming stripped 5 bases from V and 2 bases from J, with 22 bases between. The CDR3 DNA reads TGTGCCAGCTCAACGAGCGATGGGTCCCTCCTGACCTACGAGCAGTACTTC. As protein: CASSTSDGSLLTYEQYF.

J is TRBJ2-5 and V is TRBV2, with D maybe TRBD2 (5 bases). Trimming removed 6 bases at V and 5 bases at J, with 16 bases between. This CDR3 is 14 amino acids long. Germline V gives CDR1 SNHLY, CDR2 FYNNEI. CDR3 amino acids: CASSNRRGLETQYF. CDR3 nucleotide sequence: TGTGCCAGCAGCAATCGCCGGGGTCTGGAGACCCAGTACTTC. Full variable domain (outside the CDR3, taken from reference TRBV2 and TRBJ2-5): EPEVTQTPSHQVTQMGQEVILRCVPISNHLYFYWYRQILGQKVEFLVSFYNNEISEKSEIFDDQFSVERPDGSNFTLKIRSTKLEDSAMYFCASSNRRGLETQYFGPGTRLLVL.

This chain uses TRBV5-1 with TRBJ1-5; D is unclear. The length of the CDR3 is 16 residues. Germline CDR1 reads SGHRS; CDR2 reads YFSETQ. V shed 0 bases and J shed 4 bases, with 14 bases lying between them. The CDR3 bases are TGCGCCAGCAGCTTGGGGGAAGGACGGCCGAATCAGCCCCAGCATTTT. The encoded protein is CASSLGEGRPNQPQHF.

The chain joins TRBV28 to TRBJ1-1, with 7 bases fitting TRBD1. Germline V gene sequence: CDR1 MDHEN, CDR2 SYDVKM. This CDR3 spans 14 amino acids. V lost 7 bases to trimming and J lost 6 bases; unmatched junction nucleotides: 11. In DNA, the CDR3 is TGTGCCAGCATCTTACAGGGGCGACATTCTGAAGCTTTCTTT. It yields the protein CASILQGRHSEAFF.